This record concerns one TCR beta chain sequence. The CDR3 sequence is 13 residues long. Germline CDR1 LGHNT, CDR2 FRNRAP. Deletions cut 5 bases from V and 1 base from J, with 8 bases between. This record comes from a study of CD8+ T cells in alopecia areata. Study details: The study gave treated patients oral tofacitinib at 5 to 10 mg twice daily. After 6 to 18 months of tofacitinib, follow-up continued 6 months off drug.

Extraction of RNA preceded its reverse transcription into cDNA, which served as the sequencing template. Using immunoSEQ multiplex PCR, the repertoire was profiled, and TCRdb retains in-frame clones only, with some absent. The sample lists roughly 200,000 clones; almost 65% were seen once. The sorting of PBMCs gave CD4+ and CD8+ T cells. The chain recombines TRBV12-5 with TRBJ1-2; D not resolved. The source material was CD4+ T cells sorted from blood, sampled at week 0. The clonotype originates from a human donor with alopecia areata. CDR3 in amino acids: CASGPRDNYGYTF. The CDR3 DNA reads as TGTGCTAGTGGTCCGAGGGATAACTATGGCTACACCTTC.